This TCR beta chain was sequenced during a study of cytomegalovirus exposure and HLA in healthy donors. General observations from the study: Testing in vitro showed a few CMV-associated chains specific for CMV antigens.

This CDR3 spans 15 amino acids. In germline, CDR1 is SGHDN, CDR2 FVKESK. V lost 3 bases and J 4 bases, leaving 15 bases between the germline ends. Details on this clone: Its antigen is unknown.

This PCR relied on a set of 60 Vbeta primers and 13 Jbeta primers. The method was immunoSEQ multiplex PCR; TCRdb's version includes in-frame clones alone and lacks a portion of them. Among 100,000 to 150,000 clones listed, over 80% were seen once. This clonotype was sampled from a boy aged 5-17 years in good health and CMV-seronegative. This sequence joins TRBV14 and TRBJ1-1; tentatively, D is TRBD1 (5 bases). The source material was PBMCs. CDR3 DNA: TGTGCCAGCAGCCATCCCCCAGGGCCTAGCACTGAAGCTTTCTTT. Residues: CASSHPPGPSTEAFF.